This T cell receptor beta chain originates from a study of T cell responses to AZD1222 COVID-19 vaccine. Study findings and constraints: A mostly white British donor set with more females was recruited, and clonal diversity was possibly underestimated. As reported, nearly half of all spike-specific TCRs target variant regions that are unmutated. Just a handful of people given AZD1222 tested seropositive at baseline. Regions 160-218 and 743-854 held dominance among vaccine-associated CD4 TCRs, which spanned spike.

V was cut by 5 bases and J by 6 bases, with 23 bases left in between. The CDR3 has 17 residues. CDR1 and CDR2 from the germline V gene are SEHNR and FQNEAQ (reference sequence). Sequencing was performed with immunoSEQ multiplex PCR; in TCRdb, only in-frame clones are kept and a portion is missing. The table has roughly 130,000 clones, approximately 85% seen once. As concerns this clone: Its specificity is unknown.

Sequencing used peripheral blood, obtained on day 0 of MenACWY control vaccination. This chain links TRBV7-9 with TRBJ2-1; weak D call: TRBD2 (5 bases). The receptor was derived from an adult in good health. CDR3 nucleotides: TGTGCCAGCAGCCGATTAGCGCGCCCCCCCCCGGCCAATGAGCAGTTCTTC. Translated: CASSRLARPPPANEQFF.